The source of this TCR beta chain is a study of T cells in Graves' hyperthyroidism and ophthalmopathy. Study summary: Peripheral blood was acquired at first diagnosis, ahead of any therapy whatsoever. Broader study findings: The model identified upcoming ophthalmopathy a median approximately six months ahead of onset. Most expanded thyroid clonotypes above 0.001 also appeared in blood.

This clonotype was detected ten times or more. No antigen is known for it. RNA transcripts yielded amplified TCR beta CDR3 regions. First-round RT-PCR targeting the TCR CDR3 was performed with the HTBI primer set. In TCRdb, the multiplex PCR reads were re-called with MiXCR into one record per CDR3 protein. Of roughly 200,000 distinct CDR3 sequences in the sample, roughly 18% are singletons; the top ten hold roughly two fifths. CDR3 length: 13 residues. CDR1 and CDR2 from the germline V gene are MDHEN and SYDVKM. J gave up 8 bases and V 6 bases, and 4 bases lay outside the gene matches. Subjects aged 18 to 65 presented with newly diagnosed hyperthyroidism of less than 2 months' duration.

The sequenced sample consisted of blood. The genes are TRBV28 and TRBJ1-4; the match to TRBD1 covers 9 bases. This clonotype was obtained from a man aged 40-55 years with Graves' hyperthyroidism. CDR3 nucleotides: TGTGCCAGCAGCCTAGGACAGGGGGAAAAACTGTTTTTT. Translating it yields CASSLGQGEKLFF.